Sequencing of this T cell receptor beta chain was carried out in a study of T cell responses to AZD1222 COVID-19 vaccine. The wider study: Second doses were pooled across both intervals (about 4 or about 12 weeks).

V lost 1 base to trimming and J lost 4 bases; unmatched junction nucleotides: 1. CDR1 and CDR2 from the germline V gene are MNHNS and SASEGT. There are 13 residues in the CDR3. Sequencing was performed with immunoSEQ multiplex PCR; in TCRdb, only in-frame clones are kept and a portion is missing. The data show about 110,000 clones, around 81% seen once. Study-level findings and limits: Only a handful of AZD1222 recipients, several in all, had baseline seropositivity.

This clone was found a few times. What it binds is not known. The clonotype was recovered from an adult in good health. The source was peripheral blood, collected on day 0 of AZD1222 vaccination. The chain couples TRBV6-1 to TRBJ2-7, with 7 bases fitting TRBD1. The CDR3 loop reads CASSEEDRYEQYF. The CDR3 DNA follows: TGTGCCAGCAGTGAAGAGGACAGGTACGAGCAGTACTTC.